A selection of T cell receptor beta chains follows, all from one sample in a study of CD8+CD57+ T cells in acquired aplastic anemia. TCRdb redid the calling of the reads with MiXCR, one entry per CDR3 protein. The sample yields some 170,000 distinct CDR3 sequences, around 45% seen once. Sequences were obtained from sorted CD4+, CD8+, or CD8+CD57+ T cells (not recorded which) from PBMCs. The source is a human donor in good health. Both conserved end residues are trimmed from each CDR3. Each record gives: V gene, J gene, clone size, CDR3 protein. Expanded clones get a size class; other rows say once, few or many, or leave the size out.

>TRBV5-1|TRBJ1-1|NA
ASSLGQKNTEAF
>TRBV29-1|TRBJ1-1|many
SVKVSNTEAF
>TRBV11-2|TRBJ2-3|NA
ASSPQGGTGTDTQY
>TRBV24-1|TRBJ1-2|NA
ATSVADSQIYGYT
>TRBV2|TRBJ1-5|NA
ASKDGRNQPQH
>TRBV7-9|TRBJ2-3|many
ASSSGLAGVGDTQY
>TRBV5-6|TRBJ1-4|NA
ASTEIRGTGDEKLF
>TRBV7-9|TRBJ2-3|NA
ASRPTSADTQY
>TRBV2|TRBJ1-6|few
AGRTGGDYSPLH
>TRBV7-6|TRBJ2-7|NA
ASSWMTGLNEQY
>TRBV29-1|TRBJ2-5|many
SVAKAGAGQETQY
>TRBV4-1|TRBJ2-7|once
ASSHSAGGTYEQY
>TRBV5-1|TRBJ2-7|many
ASTSDTHSYEQY
>TRBV20-1|TRBJ2-2|many
SARVLGLAGTGELF
>TRBV11-2|TRBJ2-1|many
ASSPRGQGRFRSYNEQF
>TRBV19|TRBJ1-4|few
ASSIWGATNEKLF
>TRBV11-2|TRBJ2-1|few
ASSLGLAGGYEQF
>TRBV15|TRBJ1-4|few
ATSASETRLRKLF
>TRBV7-2|TRBJ1-1|NA
ASRSDRAEAF
>TRBV11-2|NA|NA
ASSPQVGTSGLGEQY
>TRBV6-1|TRBJ1-2|many
ASRRQGGPYGYT
>TRBV5-1|TRBJ2-7|few
ASSLQGPEGQY
>TRBV29-1|TRBJ2-1|NA
SVENPGTANEQF
>TRBV29-1|TRBJ2-3|NA
SVNHPDREADTQY
>TRBV20-1|TRBJ1-2|many
SARDGAYSGYT
>TRBV5-5|TRBJ1-2|NA
ASTGSDT
>TRBV12-3/TRBV12-4|TRBJ2-2|many
ASSLGIGELF
>TRBV10-3|TRBJ1-5|NA
AISESAAVNQPQH
>TRBV25-1|TRBJ2-1|NA
AYELGVFGNEQF
>TRBV10-3|TRBJ1-2|NA
AIRETGRYGYT
>TRBV7-6|TRBJ1-6|NA
ASSLEGYSPLH
>TRBV15|TRBJ2-5|NA
ATSSEPVEYQETQY
>TRBV11-2|TRBJ1-6|few
ASSPAEDMDNSPLH
>TRBV6-1|TRBJ1-4|few
ASSGRTGAVEKLF
>TRBV7-3|TRBJ2-5|many
ASSLTPGGQETQY
>TRBV7-9|TRBJ2-1|NA
ASSPGGFEQF
>TRBV12-3/TRBV12-4|TRBJ2-5|NA
ASSFGRGVETQY
>TRBV29-1|TRBJ1-2|NA
SVMGAGKHGYT